The entry below describes one T cell receptor (beta chain). These data belong to a study of blood T cell repertoires in COVID-19. Trimming removed 0 bases from V and 0 bases from J, with 8 bases in between. The CDR3 runs to 15 residues. CDR1 and CDR2 (germline): MNHNS, SASEGT. The repertoire was sequenced with immunoSEQ multiplex PCR; TCRdb's copy has only in-frame clones and lacks some. The sample has more than 300,000 clones, about nine tenths seen once. Material: PBMCs or T cells enriched from blood (not recorded which). The genes are TRBV6-1 and TRBJ1-2; D not resolved. The source of this sequence is a woman aged 25 to 39 who had recovered from COVID-19. The CDR3 nucleotides read TGTGCCAGCAGTGAAGCAAACAGAGCTAACTATGGCTACACCTTC. It is translated as CASSEANRANYGYTF.